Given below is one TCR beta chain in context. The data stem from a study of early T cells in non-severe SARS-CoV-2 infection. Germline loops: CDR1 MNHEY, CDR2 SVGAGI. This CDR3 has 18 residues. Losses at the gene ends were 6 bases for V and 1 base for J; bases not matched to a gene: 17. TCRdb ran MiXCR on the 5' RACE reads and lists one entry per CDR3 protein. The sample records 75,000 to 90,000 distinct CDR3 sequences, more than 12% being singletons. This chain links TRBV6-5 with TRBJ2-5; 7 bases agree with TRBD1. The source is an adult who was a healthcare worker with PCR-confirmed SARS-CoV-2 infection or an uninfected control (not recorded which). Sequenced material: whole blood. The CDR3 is CASRQTVWGQTSQETQYF. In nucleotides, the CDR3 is TGTGCCAGCAGGCAGACCGTGTGGGGACAGACCAGCCAAGAGACCCAGTACTTC.